In this sample, the clone carrying this TCR beta chain turned up once. Per the original methods: The authors estimated nucleated cell counts from reference gene primer amplification. Using immunoSEQ multiplex PCR, the repertoire was profiled, and TCRdb retains in-frame clones only, with some absent. V and J calls and clone size follow that table, whereas D and trimming were derived from the DNA. The table includes about 130,000 clones, roughly 84% detected once. The record originates from a study of blood T cell repertoires in COVID-19. Study information: Acute and convalescent COVID-19 samples came from the United States, Italy and Spain. In each case, the material was cDNA or gDNA derived from T cells, B-cell-depleted T cells, or PBMCs.

CDR1 is SGHVS and CDR2 is FNYEAQ in the germline V gene. The CDR3 contains 19 residues. The V segment lost 2 bases and the J segment 1 base; nucleotides outside the gene matches: 9. This clonotype was obtained from a man aged 60 to 69 with acute or convalescent COVID-19. Sequenced: peripheral blood. This rearrangement joins TRBV7-6 to TRBJ2-2; TRBD2 matches at 11 bases. As DNA, the CDR3 is TGTGCCAGCAGCTTACCCGGACTAGCGGGCCGATTGAACACCGGGGAGCTGTTTTTT. It encodes CASSLPGLAGRLNTGELFF.